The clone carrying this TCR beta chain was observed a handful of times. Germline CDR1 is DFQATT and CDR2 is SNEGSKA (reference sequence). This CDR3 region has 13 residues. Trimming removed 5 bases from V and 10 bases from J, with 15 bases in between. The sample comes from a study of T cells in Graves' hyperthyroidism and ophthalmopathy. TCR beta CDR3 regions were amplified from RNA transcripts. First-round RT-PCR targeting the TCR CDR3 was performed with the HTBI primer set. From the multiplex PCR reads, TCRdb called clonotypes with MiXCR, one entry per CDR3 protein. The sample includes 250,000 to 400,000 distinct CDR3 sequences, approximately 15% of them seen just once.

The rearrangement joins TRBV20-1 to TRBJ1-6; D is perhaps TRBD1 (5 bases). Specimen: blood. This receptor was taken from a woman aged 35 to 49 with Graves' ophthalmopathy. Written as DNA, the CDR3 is TGCAGTGCTCTTAGGGGATCATTATCACCCCTCCACTTT. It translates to CSALRGSLSPLHF.